These 27 T cell receptor beta chains came from one sample sequenced in a study of blood T cell repertoires in COVID-19. The repertoire was sequenced with immunoSEQ multiplex PCR; TCRdb's copy has only in-frame clones and lacks some. The sample holds approximately 300,000 clones, approximately 90% seen once. Sample: peripheral blood. The receptors were sampled from a woman in her twenties or thirties with COVID-19, enrolled during active disease.

This chain links TRBV30 with TRBJ1-2; 8 bases fit TRBD1. CDR1 GTSNPN and CDR2 SVGIG come from the germline V gene (reference sequence). CDR3 length equals 13 residues. V lost 2 bases to trimming and J lost 8 bases; unmatched junction nucleotides: 7. The CDR3 DNA reads TGTGCCTGGAGTTCAGGGGGCACTAGGGGCTACACCTTC. Translated, it gives CAWSSGGTRGYTF.

The chain couples TRBV19 to TRBJ1-2; no definite D call. The CDR3 sequence is 12 residues long. CDR1 and CDR2 (germline): LNHDA, SQIVND (reference sequence). Trimming pared 3 bases from V and 8 bases from J, leaving 10 bases between. CDR3 residues: CASSIWGGGYTF. The CDR3 coding sequence is TGTGCCAGTAGTATCTGGGGAGGCGGCTACACCTTC.

J is TRBJ2-3 and V is TRBV2; TRBD2 aligns across 15 bases. With V trimmed by 0 bases and J by 3 bases, 13 bases remained unmatched. CDR1 and CDR2 (germline): SNHLY, FYNNEI. This CDR3 is built from 21 residues. The CDR3 nucleotides read TGTGCCAGCAGTGAAGCGGGTCGGACCGCCGGGACTAGCGGGGGGACAGATACGCAGTATTTT. It yields the protein CASSEAGRTAGTSGGTDTQYF.

The chain couples TRBV5-1 to TRBJ1-1; 8 bases fit TRBD1. Germline CDR1 and CDR2: SGHRS and YFSETQ. The CDR3 spans 15 residues. The ends lost 4 bases at V and 0 bases at J; junction bases unmatched: 5. CDR3 in amino acids: CASSLQGGLNTEAFF. The CDR3 nucleotides read TGCGCCAGCAGCCTACAGGGGGGTTTGAACACTGAAGCTTTCTTT.

The rearrangement uses TRBV3-1 (or the pseudogene TRBV3-2) and TRBJ1-2; D is undetermined. The CDR3 runs to 14 residues. Trimming shortened V by 0 bases and J by 2 bases, and 7 bases separated the two germline ends. Germline V gene sequence: CDR1 LGHDT, CDR2 YNNKEL (reference sequence). CDR3 coding DNA: TGTGCCAGCAGCCAAGATGAGGGAAACTATGGCTACACCTTC. The encoded protein is CASSQDEGNYGYTF.

The CDR3 DNA follows: TGTGCCAGCAGTCCGCCTAGGACTCCAACCTACGAGCAGTACTTC. As protein: CASSPPRTPTYEQYF. This rearrangement joins TRBV6-6 to TRBJ2-7; a possible D gene is TRBD2 (5 bases). Germline CDR1 and CDR2: MNHNY and SVGAGI (reference sequence). Between the trimmed V and J ends, which lost 5 bases and 2 bases, there was a span of 16 bases. CDR3 length: 15 residues.

This sequence joins TRBV5-4 and TRBJ2-1; TRBD2 matches 13 bases. The germline gives CDR1 SGHNT, CDR2 YYREEE (reference sequence). J was trimmed by 9 bases and V by 4 bases; bases with no gene match: 10. This CDR3 contains 16 residues. CDR3 in DNA: TGTGCCAGCAGCCCAAGGACTAGCGGGAGCTATAGTGAGCAGTTCTTC. It translates to CASSPRTSGSYSEQFF.

The chain combines TRBV27 with TRBJ1-6; the match to TRBD1 covers 7 bases. Germline-derived CDR1 and CDR2 are MNHEY and SMNVEV (reference sequence). The CDR3 extends over 16 amino acids. Unmatched junction bases numbered 8, after V lost 9 bases and J lost 0 bases. In DNA, the CDR3 is TGTGCCAGGGACACAGGGGAGAGCTCCTATAATTCACCCCTCCACTTT. Protein sequence: CARDTGESSYNSPLHF.

This clone appeared a few times. The chain is built from TRBV2 and TRBJ2-3; TRBD2 might be the D (5 bases). Germline assignment: CDR1 SNHLY and CDR2 FYNNEI. The CDR3 has 12 amino acids. V lost 6 bases and J 3 bases, leaving 7 bases between the germline ends. The CDR3 coding sequence is TGTGCCAGCAGCGGGATAACAGATACGCAGTATTTT. Protein product: CASSGITDTQYF.

The chain couples TRBV30 to TRBJ2-7; 7 bases match TRBD1. Germline V gene data show CDR1 as GTSNPN and CDR2 as SVGIG (reference sequence). The CDR3 has 16 residues. V lost 1 base, J lost 2 bases, and 11 bases stayed unmatched. The CDR3 DNA is TGTGCCTGGAGTGGTGGTGGTGGGACAGCTACCTACGAGCAGTACTTC. Protein: CAWSGGGGTATYEQYF.

V gene TRBV4-3 combines with J gene TRBJ2-2; no reliable D call. From germline, CDR1 is LGHNA and CDR2 YSLEER. The germline V and J ends were trimmed by 3 bases and 0 bases, with 8 bases remaining between them. This CDR3 is built from 15 residues. CDR3 protein: CASSQTQANTGELFF. CDR3 sequence (DNA): TGCGCCAGCAGCCAGACGCAGGCGAACACCGGGGAGCTGTTTTTT.

In its sample, this clone was seen once. The J gene is TRBJ1-5, the V gene TRBV28; the D gene is possibly TRBD1 (6 bases). CDR1 is MDHEN, CDR2 SYDVKM, per germline. Trimming left V 6 bases short and J 6 bases short, with 15 bases between. This CDR3 has 14 amino acids. The CDR3 sequence is CASSIRGVGQPQHF. The DNA for the CDR3 is TGTGCCAGCAGCATCAGGGGTGTAGGTCAGCCCCAGCATTTT.

The genes are TRBV10-2 and TRBJ2-7; D possibly corresponds to TRBD2 (6 bases). The germline V and J ends were trimmed by 1 base and 5 bases, with 15 bases remaining between them. The CDR3 runs to 15 residues. CDR1 and CDR2 from the germline V gene are WSHSY and SAAADI. CDR3 nucleotides: TGCGCCAGCAGTGAGTGGAGGGGAACAAGCGACGAGCAGTACTTC. It translates to CASSEWRGTSDEQYF.

This clone was recorded once. The chain is built from TRBV18 and TRBJ1-1; 7 bases fit TRBD1. This CDR3 has 13 residues. Germline-derived CDR1 and CDR2 are KGHSH and LQKENI. V was pared by 5 bases and J by 8 bases, with 8 bases of the junction left unmatched. The CDR3 spells CASSEGQNTEAFF. In DNA form, the CDR3 reads TGTGCCAGCTCAGAGGGACAGAATACAGAAGCTTTCTTT.

The chain combines TRBV28 with TRBJ1-4; maybe TRBD1 (6 bases). CDR1 is MDHEN and CDR2 is SYDVKM in the germline V gene. The CDR3 is 10 residues long. V shed 6 bases and J shed 15 bases, with 11 bases lying between them. CDR3 bases: TGTGCCAGCAGGGGGACATCGGTGTTTTTT. Translated, it gives CASRGTSVFF. The variable domain in full, completed from reference TRBV28 and TRBJ1-4, reads DVKVTQSSRYLVKRTGEKVFLECVQDMDHENMFWYRQDPGLGLRLIYFSYDVKMKEKGDIPEGYSVSREKKERFSLILESASTNQTSMYLCASRGTSVFFGSGTQLSVL.

With respect to this clone: One end of the junction does not line up with germline, which may come from a read error. V gene TRBV7-7 combines with J gene TRBJ2-5, with 13 bases that match TRBD2. This CDR3 spans 18 amino acids. CDR1 is SSHAT and CDR2 is FNYEAQ in the germline V gene (reference sequence). CDR3 DNA sequence: TGTGCTAGCAGCCCAATCCTACTAGCGGGAGGGACGGGAGAGACCCAGTACTTC. It specifies CASSPILLAGGTGETQYF. Filled out from reference TRBV7-7 and TRBJ2-5, the complete variable domain reads GAGVSQSPRYKVTKRGQDVTLRCDPISSHATLYWYQQALGQGPEFLTYFNYEAQPDKSGLPSDRFSAERPEGSISTLTIQRTEQRDSAMYRCASSPILLAGGTGETQYFGPGTRLLVL.

The chain carries TRBV5-4 and TRBJ2-7, with D possibly matching TRBD2 (5 bases). Trimming took 4 bases from V and 4 from J, leaving 15 bases between them. There are 14 residues in the CDR3. Looked up from germline, CDR1 is SGHNT and CDR2 is YYREEE (reference sequence). The CDR3 sequence: CASSHSFEGYEQYF. CDR3 nucleotides: TGTGCCAGCAGCCACTCATTCGAGGGTTACGAGCAGTACTTC. Together with reference TRBV5-4 and TRBJ2-7, the CDR3 gives the full variable domain: ETGVTQSPTHLIKTRGQQVTLRCSSQSGHNTVSWYQQALGQGPQFIFQYYREEENGRGNFPPRFSGLQFPNYSSELNVNALELDDSALYLCASSHSFEGYEQYFGPGTRLTVT.

The rearrangement links TRBV4-1 to TRBJ2-5; no firm D call. Germline V gene data show CDR1 as MGHRA and CDR2 as YSYEKL. The length of the CDR3 is 15 residues. The germline V and J ends were trimmed by 0 bases and 5 bases, with 13 bases remaining between them. CDR3 in DNA: TGCGCCAGCAGCCAAGATGGTCTATCATCGGAGACCCAGTACTTC. Translating gives CASSQDGLSSETQYF.

The CDR3 DNA follows: TGCGCCAGCAGCCCTCTAGACTACACTGAAGCTTTCTTT. Translated: CASSPLDYTEAFF. This chain links TRBV4-1 with TRBJ1-1; D gene unclear. V dropped 4 bases and J dropped 3 bases, with 9 bases sitting between them. The CDR3 is 13 residues long. Germline-derived CDR1 and CDR2 are MGHRA and YSYEKL.

This chain links TRBV29-1 with TRBJ2-7, with 8 bases aligning to TRBD2. Germline V lookup: CDR1 SQVTM, CDR2 ANQGSEA. This CDR3 has 18 amino acids. V lost 0 bases to trimming and J lost 4 bases; unmatched junction nucleotides: 17. CDR3 sequence reads: CSVEDVADQRELGYEQYF. CDR3 bases: TGCAGCGTTGAAGATGTTGCAGACCAGCGGGAGCTAGGGTACGAGCAGTACTTC.

The DNA for the CDR3 is TGCAGCGGACGCAGGGGGGTGAACACCGGGGAGCTGTTTTTT. Encoded protein: CSGRRGVNTGELFF. This rearrangement joins TRBV29-1 to TRBJ2-2, with a weak D call TRBD1 (7 bases). V was pared by 7 bases and J by 1 base, with 13 bases between. Germline V gene data show CDR1 as SQVTM and CDR2 as ANQGSEA. CDR3 length equals 14 residues.

V usage is TRBV19 and J usage is TRBJ1-2; D may be TRBD1 (6 bases). The germline V gene has CDR1 LNHDA and CDR2 SQIVND (reference sequence). The CDR3 sequence is 16 residues long. Trimming removed 4 bases from V and 4 bases from J, with 19 bases in between. The CDR3: CASSKNQGLRGYGYTF. The CDR3, as DNA: TGTGCCAGTAGTAAAAATCAGGGGCTTCGGGGCTATGGCTACACCTTC. Full variable domain (remainder filled in from reference TRBV19 and TRBJ1-2): DGGITQSPKYLFRKEGQNVTLSCEQNLNHDAMYWYRQDPGQGLRLIYYSQIVNDFQKGDIAEGYSVSREKKESFPLTVTSAQKNPTAFYLCASSKNQGLRGYGYTFGSGTRLTVV.

This chain joins TRBV10-1 and TRBJ2-6; the D gene is possibly TRBD1 (5 bases). V was clipped by 6 bases and J by 0 bases, with 6 bases between them. The CDR3 has 14 residues. Germline CDR1 is WNHNN and CDR2 is SYGVQD (reference sequence). CDR3 nucleotides: TGCGCCAGCAGCCAGGGCTCTGGGGCCAACGTCCTGACTTTC. Translated, it gives CASSQGSGANVLTF.

The V and J genes are TRBV6-5 and TRBJ2-2; D gene unclear. With 8 bases removed from V and 7 bases from J, the gap between germline ends came to 8 bases. Germline CDR1 is MNHEY and CDR2 is SVGAGI. The CDR3 is made up of 11 amino acids. The chain's CDR3 is CASRRDGELFF. CDR3 nucleotides: TGTGCCAGCCGTCGCGACGGGGAGCTGTTTTTT.

This clone was found once. The V call is TRBV18, the J call TRBJ1-1, with TRBD1 matching over 7 bases. The germline gives CDR1 KGHSH, CDR2 LQKENI. This CDR3 spans 13 amino acids. The J segment lost 7 bases and the V segment lost 2 bases, leaving 4 bases of the junction unmatched. The CDR3 DNA is TGTGCCAGCTCACCAGGCGGGACAGTTGAAGCTTTCTTT. The encoded protein is CASSPGGTVEAFF.

The CDR3 is CASSPDWGAYEQYF. CDR3 sequence (DNA): TGTGCCAGCTCACCAGACTGGGGCGCGTACGAGCAGTACTTC. The chain recombines TRBV18 with TRBJ2-7; the D gene is possibly TRBD1 (5 bases). V was shortened by 2 bases and J by 4 bases, with 12 bases between the two germline ends. Germline CDR1 and CDR2: KGHSH and LQKENI. The CDR3 has 14 amino acids. The full variable domain, completed using reference TRBV18 and TRBJ2-7, is NAGVMQNPRHLVRRRGQEARLRCSPMKGHSHVYWYRQLPEEGLKFMVYLQKENIIDESGMPKERFSAEFPKEGPSILRIQQVVRGDSAAYFCASSPDWGAYEQYFGPGTRLTVT.

The chain carries TRBV7-8 and TRBJ1-6; TRBD1 might be the D (5 bases). The V gene lost 5 bases and the J gene lost 7 bases, with 12 bases spanning the gap. CDR1 is SGHVS, CDR2 FQNEAQ, per germline. The CDR3 totals 14 residues. The CDR3 region has the DNA TGTGCCAGCAGCGCGACAGTAGCCAATTCACCCCTCCACTTT. It codes for CASSATVANSPLHF.